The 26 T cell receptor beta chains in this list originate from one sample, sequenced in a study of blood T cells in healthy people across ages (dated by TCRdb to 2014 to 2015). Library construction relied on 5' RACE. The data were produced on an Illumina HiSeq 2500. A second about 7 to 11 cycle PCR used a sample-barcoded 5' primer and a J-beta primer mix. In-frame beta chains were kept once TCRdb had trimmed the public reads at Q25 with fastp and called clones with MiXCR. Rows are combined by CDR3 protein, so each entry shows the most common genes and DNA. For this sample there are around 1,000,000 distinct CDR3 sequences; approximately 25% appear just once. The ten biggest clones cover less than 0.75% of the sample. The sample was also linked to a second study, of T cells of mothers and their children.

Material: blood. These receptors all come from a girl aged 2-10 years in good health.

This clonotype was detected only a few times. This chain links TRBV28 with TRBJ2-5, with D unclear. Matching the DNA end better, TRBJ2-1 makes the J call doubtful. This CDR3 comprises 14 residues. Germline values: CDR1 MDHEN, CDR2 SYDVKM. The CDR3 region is CASSLNTPYNEQFF. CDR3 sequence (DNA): TGTGCCAGCAGTTTAAACACCCCCTACAATGAGCAGTTCTTC.

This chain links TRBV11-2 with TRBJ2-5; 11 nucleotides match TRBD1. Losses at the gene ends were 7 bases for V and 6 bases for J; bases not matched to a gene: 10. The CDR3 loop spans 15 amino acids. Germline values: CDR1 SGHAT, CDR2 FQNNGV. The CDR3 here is CASTAVDRGPKTQYF. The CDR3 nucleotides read TGTGCCAGCACCGCCGTGGACAGGGGGCCGAAGACCCAGTACTTC. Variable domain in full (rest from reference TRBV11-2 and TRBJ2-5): EAGVAQSPRYKIIEKRQSVAFWCNPISGHATLYWYQQILGQGPKLLIQFQNNGVVDDSQLPKDRFSAERLKGVDSTLKIQPAKLEDSAVYLCASTAVDRGPKTQYFGPGTRLLVL.

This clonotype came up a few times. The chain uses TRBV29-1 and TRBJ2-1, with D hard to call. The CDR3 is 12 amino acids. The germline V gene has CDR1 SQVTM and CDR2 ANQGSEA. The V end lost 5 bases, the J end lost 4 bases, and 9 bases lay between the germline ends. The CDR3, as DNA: TGCAGCGTTACCGCTGAATACAATGAGCAGTTCTTC. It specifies CSVTAEYNEQFF.

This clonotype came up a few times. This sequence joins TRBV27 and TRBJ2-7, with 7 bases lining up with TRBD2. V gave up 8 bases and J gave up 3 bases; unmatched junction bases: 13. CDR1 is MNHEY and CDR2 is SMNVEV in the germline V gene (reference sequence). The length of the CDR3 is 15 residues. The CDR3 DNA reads TGTGCCAGCTCAATCGGGACTACTAAATTCTACGAGCAGTACTTC. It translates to CASSIGTTKFYEQYF.

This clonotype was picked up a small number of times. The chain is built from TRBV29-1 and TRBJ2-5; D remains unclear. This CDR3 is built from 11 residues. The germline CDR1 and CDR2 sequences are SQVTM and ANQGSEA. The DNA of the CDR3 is TGCAGTGGGGTCCCCCAAGAGACCCAGTACTTC. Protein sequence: CSGVPQETQYF.

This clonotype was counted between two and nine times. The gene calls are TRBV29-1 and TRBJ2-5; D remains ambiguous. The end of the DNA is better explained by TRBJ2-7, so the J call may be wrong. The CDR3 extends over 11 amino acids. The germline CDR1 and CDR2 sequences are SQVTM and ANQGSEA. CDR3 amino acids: CSVGFSYEQYF. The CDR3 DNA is TGCAGCGTTGGATTTTCCTACGAGCAGTACTTC.

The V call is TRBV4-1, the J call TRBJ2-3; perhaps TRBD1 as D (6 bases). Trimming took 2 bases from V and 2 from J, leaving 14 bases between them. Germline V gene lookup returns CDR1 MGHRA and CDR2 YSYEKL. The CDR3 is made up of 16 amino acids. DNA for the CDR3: TGCGCCAGCAGCCAAACGGGGCGGACAGACACAGATACGCAGTATTTT. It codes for CASSQTGRTDTDTQYF.

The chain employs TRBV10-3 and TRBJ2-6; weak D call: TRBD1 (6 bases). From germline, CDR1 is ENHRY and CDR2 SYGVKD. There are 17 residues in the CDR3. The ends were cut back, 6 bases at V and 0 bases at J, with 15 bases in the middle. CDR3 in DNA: TGTGCCATCAGCATAACAGGGTTCAGCTCTGGGGCCAACGTCCTGACTTTC. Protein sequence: CAISITGFSSGANVLTF.

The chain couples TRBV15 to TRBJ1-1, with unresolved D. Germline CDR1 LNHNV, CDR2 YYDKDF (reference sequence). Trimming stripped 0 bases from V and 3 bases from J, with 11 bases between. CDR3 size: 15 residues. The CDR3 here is CATSRDLGEHTEAFF. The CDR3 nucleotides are TGTGCCACCAGCAGAGATCTCGGGGAACACACTGAAGCTTTCTTT.

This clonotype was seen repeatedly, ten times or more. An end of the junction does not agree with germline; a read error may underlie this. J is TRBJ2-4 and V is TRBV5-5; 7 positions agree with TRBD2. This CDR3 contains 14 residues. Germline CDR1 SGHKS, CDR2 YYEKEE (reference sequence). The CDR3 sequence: CASSLGGGKNIQYF. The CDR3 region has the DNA TGTGCCAGCAGTTTGGGGGGGGGCAAAAACATTCAGTACTTC.

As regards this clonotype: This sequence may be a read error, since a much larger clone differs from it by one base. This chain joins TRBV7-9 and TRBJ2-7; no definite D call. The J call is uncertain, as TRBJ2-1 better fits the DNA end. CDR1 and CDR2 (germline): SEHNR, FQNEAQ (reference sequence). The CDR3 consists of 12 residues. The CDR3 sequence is CASSLGNSEQFF. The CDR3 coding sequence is TGTGCCAGCAGCTTAGGAAACAGTGAGCAGTTCTTC.

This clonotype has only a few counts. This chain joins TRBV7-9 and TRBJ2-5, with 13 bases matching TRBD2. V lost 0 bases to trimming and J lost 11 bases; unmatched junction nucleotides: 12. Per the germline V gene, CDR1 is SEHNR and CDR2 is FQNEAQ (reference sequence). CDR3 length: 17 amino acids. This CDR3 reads CASSLAGLAGKLTKQYF. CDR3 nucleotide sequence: TGTGCCAGCAGCTTAGCGGGACTAGCGGGGAAGTTGACGAAGCAGTACTTC. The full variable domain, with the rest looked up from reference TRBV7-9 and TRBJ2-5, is DTGVSQNPRHKITKRGQNVTFRCDPISEHNRLYWYRQTLGQGPEFLTYFQNEAQLEKSRLLSDRFSAERPKGSFSTLEIQRTEQGDSAMYLCASSLAGLAGKLTKQYFGPGTRLLVL.

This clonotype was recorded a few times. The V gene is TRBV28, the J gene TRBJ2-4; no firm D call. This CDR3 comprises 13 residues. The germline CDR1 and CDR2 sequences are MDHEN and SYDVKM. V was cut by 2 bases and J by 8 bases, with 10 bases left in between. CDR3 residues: CASSLRGSYIQYF. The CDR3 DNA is TGTGCCAGCAGTTTAAGAGGTTCGTACATTCAGTACTTC.

The CDR3 is CASSLAKDTQYF. In DNA form, the CDR3 reads TGTGCCAGCAGCTTAGCTAAGGATACGCAGTATTTT. V usage is TRBV7-6 and J usage is TRBJ2-3; no clear D. The CDR3 has 12 residues. Germline V gives CDR1 SGHVS, CDR2 FNYEAQ. V was trimmed by 0 bases and J by 6 bases, leaving 4 bases between them. The variable domain in full, completed from reference TRBV7-6 and TRBJ2-3, reads GAGVSQSPRYKVTKRGQDVALRCDPISGHVSLYWYRQALGQGPEFLTYFNYEAQQDKSGLPNDRFSAERPEGSISTLTIQRTEQRDSAMYRCASSLAKDTQYFGPGTRLTVL.

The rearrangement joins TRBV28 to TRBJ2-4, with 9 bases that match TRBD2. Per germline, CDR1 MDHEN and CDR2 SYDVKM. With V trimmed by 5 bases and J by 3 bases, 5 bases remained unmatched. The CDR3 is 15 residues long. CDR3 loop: CASSRRTSVKNIQYF. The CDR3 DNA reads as TGTGCCAGCAGTCGGCGGACTAGCGTCAAAAACATTCAGTACTTC.

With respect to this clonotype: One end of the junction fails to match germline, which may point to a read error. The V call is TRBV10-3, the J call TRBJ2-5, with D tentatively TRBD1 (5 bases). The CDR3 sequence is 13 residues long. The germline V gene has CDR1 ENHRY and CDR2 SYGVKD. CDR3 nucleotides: TGTGGCATCAAGGGGCGCCTTCCAGAGACCCAGTACTTC. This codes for CGIKGRLPETQYF.

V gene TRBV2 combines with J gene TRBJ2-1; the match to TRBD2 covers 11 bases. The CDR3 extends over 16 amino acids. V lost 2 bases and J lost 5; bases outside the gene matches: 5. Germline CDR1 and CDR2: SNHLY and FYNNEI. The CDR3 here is CASSERLAGGNNEQFF. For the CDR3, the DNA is TGTGCCAGCAGTGAACGCCTAGCGGGGGGAAACAATGAGCAGTTCTTC.

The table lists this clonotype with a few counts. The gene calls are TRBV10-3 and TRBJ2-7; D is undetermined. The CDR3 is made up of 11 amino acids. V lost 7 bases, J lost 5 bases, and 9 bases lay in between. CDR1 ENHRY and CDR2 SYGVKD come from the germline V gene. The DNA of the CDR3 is TGTGCCATCATGCGGAGTGACGAGCAGTACTTC. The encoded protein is CAIMRSDEQYF.

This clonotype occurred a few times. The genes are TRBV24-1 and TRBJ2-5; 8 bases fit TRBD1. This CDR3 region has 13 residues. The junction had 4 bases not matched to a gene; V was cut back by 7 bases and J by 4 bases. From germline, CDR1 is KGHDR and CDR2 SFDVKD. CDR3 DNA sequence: TGTGCCACCAGGGCAACAGGGGGAGAGACCCAGTACTTC. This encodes CATRATGGETQYF.

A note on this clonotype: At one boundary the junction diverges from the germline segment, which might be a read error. CDR3 nucleotide sequence: TGTGCCAGCAGTGTTATTGTAGAGAACCAGTACTTC. It codes for CASSVIVENQYF. The V call is TRBV2, the J call TRBJ2-5; D uncertain. The CDR3 covers 12 residues. Germline V gene lookup returns CDR1 SNHLY and CDR2 FYNNEI.

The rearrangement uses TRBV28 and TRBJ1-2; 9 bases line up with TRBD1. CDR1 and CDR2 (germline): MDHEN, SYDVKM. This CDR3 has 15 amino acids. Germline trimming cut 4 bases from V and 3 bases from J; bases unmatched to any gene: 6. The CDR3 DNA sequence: TGTGCCAGCAGTTCACCCTGGACAGGGGACTATGGCTACACCTTC. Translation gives CASSSPWTGDYGYTF.

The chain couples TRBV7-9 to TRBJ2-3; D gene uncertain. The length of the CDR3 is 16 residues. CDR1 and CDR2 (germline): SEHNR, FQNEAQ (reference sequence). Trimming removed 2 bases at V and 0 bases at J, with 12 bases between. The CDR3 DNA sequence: TGTGCCAGCAGCTTACCTTACTTAGAAAGCACAGATACGCAGTATTTT. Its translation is CASSLPYLESTDTQYF.

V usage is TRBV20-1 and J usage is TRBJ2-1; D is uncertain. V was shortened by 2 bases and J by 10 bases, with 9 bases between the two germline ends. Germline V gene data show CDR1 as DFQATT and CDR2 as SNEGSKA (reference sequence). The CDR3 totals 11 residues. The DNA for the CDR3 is TGCAGTGCTAGACTGGGTCGGGAGCAGTTCTTC. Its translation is CSARLGREQFF.

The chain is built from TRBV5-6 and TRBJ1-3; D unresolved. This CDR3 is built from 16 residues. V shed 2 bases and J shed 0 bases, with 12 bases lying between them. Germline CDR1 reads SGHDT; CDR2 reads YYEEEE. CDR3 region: CASSFSSRGSGNTIYF. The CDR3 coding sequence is TGTGCCAGCAGCTTTTCCTCGCGGGGCTCTGGAAACACCATATATTTT.

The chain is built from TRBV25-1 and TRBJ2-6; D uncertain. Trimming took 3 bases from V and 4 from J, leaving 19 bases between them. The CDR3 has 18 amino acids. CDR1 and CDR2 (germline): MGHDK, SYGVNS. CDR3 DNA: TGTGCCAGCAGTGAGATCAAGTACGATGACTTCGGGGCCAACGTCCTGACTTTC. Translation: CASSEIKYDDFGANVLTF. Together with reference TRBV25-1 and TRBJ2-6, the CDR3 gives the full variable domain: EADIYQTPRYLVIGTGKKITLECSQTMGHDKMYWYQQDPGMELHLIHYSYGVNSTEKGDLSSESTVSRIRTEHFPLTLESARPSHTSQYLCASSEIKYDDFGANVLTFGAGSRLTVL.

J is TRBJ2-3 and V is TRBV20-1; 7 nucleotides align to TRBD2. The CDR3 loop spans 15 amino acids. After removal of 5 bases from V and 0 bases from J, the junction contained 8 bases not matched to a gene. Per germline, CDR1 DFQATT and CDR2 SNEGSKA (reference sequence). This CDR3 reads CSAPAGGGSTDTQYF. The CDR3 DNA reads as TGCAGTGCTCCCGCAGGCGGGGGAAGCACAGATACGCAGTATTTT.